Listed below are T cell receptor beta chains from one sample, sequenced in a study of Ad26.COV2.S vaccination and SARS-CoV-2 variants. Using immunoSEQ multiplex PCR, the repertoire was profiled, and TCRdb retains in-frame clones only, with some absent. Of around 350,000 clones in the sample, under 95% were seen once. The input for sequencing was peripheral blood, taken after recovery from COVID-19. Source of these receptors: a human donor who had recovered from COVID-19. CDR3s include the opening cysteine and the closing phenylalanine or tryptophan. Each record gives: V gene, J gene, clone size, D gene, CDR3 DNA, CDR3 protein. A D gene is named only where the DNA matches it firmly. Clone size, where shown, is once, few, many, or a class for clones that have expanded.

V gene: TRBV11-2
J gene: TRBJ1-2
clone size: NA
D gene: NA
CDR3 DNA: TGTGCCAGCAGCCCTCCTATTGCTAGCTACACCTTC
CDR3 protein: CASSPPIASYTF

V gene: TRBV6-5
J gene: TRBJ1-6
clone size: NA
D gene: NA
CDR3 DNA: TGTGCCAGCAGTTGGGGGGGGGCCAATAATTCACCCCTCCACTTT
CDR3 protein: CASSWGGANNSPLHF

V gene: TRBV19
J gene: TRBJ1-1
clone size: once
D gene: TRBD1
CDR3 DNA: TGTGCCAGTAGTAAGGACAGGAGAAGCACTGAAGCTTTCTTT
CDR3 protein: CASSKDRRSTEAFF

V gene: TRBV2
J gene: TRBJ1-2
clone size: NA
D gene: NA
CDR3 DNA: TGTGCCAGCAGTGAAGGGTCAGCCCGTTTGTACGGCTACACCTTC
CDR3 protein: CASSEGSARLYGYTF

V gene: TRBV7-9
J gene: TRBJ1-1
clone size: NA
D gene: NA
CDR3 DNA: TGTGCCGGCAGTGGTCGGAACACTGAAGCTTTCTTT
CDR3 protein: CAGSGRNTEAFF

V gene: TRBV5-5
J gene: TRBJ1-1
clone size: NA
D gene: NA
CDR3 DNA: TGTGCCAGCAGCTTGGTGCGGTTCGGCACTGAAGCTTTCTTT
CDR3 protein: CASSLVRFGTEAFF

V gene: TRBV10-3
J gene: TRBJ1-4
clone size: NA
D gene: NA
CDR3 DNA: TGTGCCATCAGTGAGTCAGCGTCCACTAATGAAAAACTGTTTTTT
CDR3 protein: CAISESASTNEKLFF

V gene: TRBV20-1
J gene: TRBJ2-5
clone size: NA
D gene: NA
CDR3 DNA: TGCAGTGCTAGTCGGGTCCCCTTCCAAGAGACCCAGTACTTC
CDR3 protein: CSASRVPFQETQYF

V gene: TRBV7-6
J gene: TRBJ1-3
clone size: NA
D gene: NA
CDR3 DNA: TGTGCCAGCAGCTTAGTACAGGGAACTCTCTCTGGAAACACCATATATTTT
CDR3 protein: CASSLVQGTLSGNTIYF

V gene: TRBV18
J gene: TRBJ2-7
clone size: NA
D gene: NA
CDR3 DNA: TGTGCCAGCTCACCACCGGGACGCCTTTCTGACGAGCAGTACTTC
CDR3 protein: CASSPPGRLSDEQYF

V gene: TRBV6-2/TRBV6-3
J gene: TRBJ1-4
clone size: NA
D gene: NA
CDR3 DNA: TGTGCCAGCAGTAAAGAACCGATCGTTAGTCCCGGCGGGGGAAAACTGTTTTTT
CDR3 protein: CASSKEPIVSPGGGKLFF

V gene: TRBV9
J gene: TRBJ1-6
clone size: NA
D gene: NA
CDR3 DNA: TGTGCCAGCAGCGTAGAAGGGGTCGGAAATTCACCCCTCCACTTT
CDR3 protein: CASSVEGVGNSPLHF

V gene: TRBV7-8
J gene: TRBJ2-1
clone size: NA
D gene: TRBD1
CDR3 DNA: TGTGCCAGCAATACTCGGGACAGGGGACTCCATGAGCAGTTCTTC
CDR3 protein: CASNTRDRGLHEQFF

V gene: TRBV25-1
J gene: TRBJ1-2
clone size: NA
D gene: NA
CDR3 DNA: TGTGCCAGCAGTGAGACAGCCGGCTATGGCTACACCTTC
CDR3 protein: CASSETAGYGYTF

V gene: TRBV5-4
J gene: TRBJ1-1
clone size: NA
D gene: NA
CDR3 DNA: TGTGCCAGCAGCCTGAAGGGGGGGGTTAACACTGAAGCTTTCTTT
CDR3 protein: CASSLKGGVNTEAFF

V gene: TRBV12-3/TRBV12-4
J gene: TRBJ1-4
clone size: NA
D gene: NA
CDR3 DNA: TGTGCCAGCAGTCTCAACCGGCATGAAAAACTGTTTTTT
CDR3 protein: CASSLNRHEKLFF

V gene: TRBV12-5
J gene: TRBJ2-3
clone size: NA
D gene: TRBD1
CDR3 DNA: TGTGCTAGTGGTTTGGTACTTCTCACGACAGGGTACGTAGGGGATACGCAGTATTTT
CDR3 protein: CASGLVLLTTGYVGDTQYF

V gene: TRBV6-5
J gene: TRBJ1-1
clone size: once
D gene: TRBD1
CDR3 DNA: TGTGCCAGCAGTCGGGACAGGGGGCCGAACACTGAAGCTTTCTTT
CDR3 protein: CASSRDRGPNTEAFF

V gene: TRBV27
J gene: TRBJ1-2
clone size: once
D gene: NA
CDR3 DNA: TGTGCCAGCAGTTTGAAAGGGGGTATTGGCTACACCTTC
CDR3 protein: CASSLKGGIGYTF

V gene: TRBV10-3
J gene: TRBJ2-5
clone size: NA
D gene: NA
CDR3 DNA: TGTGCCATCAGTGAGAGGGAACTCCTGGCGGCCCAGTACTTC
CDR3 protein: CAISERELLAAQYF

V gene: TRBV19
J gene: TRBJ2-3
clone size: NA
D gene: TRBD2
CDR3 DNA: TGTGCCAGTAGTAGAGGGACTAGCGGGGACCTCGGCAGAGATACGCAGTATTTT
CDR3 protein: CASSRGTSGDLGRDTQYF

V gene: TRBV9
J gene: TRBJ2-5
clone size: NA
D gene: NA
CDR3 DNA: TGTGCCAGCAGCGTAGAAGTGGCCCGGGGGACCCAGTACTTC
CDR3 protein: CASSVEVARGTQYF

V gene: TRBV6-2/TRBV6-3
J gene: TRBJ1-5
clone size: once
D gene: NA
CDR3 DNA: TGTGCCAGCAGTTTAGGTTTGAGAGGGGACAATCAGCCCCAGCATTTT
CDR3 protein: CASSLGLRGDNQPQHF

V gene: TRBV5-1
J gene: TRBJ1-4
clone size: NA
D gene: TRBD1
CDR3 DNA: TGCGCCAGCAGCTCTATCAGGGGGGACGGTGAAAAACTGTTTTTT
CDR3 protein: CASSSIRGDGEKLFF

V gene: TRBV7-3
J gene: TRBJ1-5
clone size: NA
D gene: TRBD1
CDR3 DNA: TGTGCCAGCAGCTCCTACAGGGGACAGCCCCAGCATTTT
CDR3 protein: CASSSYRGQPQHF

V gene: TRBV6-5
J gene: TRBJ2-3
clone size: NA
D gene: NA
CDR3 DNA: TGTGCCAGCGGCTTCCGGGACGAGAGCACAGATACGCAGTATTTT
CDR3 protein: CASGFRDESTDTQYF

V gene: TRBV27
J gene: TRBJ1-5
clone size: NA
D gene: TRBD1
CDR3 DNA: TGTGCCAGCAGTCTTTTCGGACAGGGAAATCAGCCCCAGCATTTT
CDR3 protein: CASSLFGQGNQPQHF

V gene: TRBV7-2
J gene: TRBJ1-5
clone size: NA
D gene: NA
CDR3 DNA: TGTGCCAGCAGCCAGACGGGGGGGGCCAATCAGCCCCAGCATTTT
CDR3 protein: CASSQTGGANQPQHF

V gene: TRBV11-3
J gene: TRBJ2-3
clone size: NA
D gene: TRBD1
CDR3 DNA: TGTGCCAGCAGCAAGAGCACCGGGACAGGATACACAGATACGCAGTATTTT
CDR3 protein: CASSKSTGTGYTDTQYF

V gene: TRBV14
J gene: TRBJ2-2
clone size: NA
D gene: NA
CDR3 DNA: TGTGCCAGCAGCCAGGGTAACACCGGGGAGCTGTTTTTT
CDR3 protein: CASSQGNTGELFF

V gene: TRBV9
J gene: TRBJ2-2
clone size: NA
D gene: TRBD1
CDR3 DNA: TGTGCCAGCAGCGCACACAGGGGGAACACCGGGGAGCTGTTTTTT
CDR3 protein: CASSAHRGNTGELFF

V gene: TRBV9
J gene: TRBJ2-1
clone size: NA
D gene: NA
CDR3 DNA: TGTGCCAGCAGCGTAGAAGGGGGTCAAGGACTCAATGAGCAGTTCTTC
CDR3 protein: CASSVEGGQGLNEQFF

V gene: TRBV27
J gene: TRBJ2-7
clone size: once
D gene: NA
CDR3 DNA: TGTGCCAGCAGGGACAGTGGGCTTTACGAGCAGTACTTC
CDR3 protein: CASRDSGLYEQYF

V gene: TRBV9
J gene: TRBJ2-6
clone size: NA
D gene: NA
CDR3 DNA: TGTGCCAGCAGCGTAGTGGCTACGGGGGCCAACGTCCTGACTTTC
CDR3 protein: CASSVVATGANVLTF

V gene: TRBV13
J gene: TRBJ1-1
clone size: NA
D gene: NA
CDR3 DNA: TGTGCCACCCGACGCGGAAACACTGAAGCTTTCTTT
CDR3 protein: CATRRGNTEAFF

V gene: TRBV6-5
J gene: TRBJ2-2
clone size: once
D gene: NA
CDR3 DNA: TGTGCCAGCAGCCTCAGGAAGGCCGGGGAGCTGTTTTTT
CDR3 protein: CASSLRKAGELFF

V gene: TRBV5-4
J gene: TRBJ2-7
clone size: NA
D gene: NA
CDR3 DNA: TGTGCCAGCAGCTTGGGGTCCTCAAACGCCTACGAGCAGTACTTC
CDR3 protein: CASSLGSSNAYEQYF

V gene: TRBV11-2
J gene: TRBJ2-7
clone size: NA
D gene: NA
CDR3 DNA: TGTGCCAGCACCCAATATTCCGGGGTCTACGAGCAGTACTTC
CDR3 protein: CASTQYSGVYEQYF

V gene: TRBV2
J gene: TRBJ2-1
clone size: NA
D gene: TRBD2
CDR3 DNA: TGTGCCAGCAGTGAAAGTGCGGGGGGCTTCTACAATGAGCAGTTCTTC
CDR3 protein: CASSESAGGFYNEQFF

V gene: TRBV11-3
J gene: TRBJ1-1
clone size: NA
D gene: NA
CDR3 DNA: TGTGCCAGCAGCCCGCCCGGGGGTGGGCACACTGAAGCTTTCTTT
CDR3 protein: CASSPPGGGHTEAFF

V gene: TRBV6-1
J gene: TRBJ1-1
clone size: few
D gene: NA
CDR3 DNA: TGTGCCAGCAGTGAGACAGATAATTTCAACACTGAAGCTTTCTTT
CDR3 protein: CASSETDNFNTEAFF

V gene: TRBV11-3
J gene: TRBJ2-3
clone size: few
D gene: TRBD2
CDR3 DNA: TGTGCCAGCAGCTTAGGGTTCGGGACTAGCGACACCATGAGCACAGATACGCAGTATTTT
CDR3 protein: CASSLGFGTSDTMSTDTQYF

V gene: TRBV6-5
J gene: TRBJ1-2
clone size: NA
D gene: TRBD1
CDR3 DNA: TGTGCCAGTCAGGACAGGGGCGCTTCTAACTATGGCTACACCTTC
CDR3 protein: CASQDRGASNYGYTF

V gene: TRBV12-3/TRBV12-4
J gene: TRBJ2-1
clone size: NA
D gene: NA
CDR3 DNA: TGTGCCAGCAGTTTAAAAATAGAGCAGTTCTTC
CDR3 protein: CASSLKIEQFF

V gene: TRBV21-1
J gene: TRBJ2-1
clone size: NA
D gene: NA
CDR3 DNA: NA
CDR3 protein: CASSKVAQGNENEQFF

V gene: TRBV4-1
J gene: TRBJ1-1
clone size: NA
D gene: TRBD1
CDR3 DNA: TGCGCCAGCAGCCAAGAGGACAGGGTGGGGGAAGCTTTCTTT
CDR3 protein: CASSQEDRVGEAFF

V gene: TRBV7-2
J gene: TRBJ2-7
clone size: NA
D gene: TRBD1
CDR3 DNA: TGTGCCAGCAGCTACATGGGACAGGTTCCCTACGAGCAGTACTTC
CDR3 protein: CASSYMGQVPYEQYF

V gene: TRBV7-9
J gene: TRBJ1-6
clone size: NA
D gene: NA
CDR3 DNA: TGTGCCAGCAGCTTAGCGGCAGGGGAGTCGTCACCCCTCCACTTT
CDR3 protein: CASSLAAGESSPLHF

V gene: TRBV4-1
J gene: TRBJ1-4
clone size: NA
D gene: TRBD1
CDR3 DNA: TGCGCCAGCAGCCGCCAGGGGTGGGACAGGAATGAAAAACTGTTTTTT
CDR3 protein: CASSRQGWDRNEKLFF

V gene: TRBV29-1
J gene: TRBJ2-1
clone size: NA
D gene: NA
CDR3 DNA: TGCAGCGTTGTCACGGGGAGGTGGGATAGTGAGCAGTTCTTC
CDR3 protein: CSVVTGRWDSEQFF

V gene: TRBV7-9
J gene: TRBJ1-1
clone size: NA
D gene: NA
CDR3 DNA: TGTGCCAGCAGCTCGTCCGGGACCGCACTACCTGAAGCTTTCTTT
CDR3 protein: CASSSSGTALPEAFF

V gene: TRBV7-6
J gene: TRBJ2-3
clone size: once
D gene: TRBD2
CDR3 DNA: TGTGCCAGCAGCTTAGAGCTCCCTAGCGGACTAAGCACAGATACGCAGTATTTT
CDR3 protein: CASSLELPSGLSTDTQYF

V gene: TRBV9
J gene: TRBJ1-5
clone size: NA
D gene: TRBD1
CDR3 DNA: TGTGCCAGCAGCCCCGGGACAGGAATTCACAATCAGCCCCAGCATTTT
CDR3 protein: CASSPGTGIHNQPQHF

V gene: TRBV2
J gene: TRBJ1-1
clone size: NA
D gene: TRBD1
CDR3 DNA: TGTGCCAGCAGTTCCACAGGGGGCGCGGGTGAAGCTTTCTTT
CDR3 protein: CASSSTGGAGEAFF

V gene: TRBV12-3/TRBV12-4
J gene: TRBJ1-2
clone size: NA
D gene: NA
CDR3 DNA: TGTGCCAGCAGTTTTGGACCAGTAGGCTACACCTTC
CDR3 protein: CASSFGPVGYTF

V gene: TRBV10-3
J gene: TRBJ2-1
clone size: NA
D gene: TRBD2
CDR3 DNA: TGTGCCATCAGCCGGGGACTAGCGGGGGGGCGTGATGAGCAGTTCTTC
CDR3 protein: CAISRGLAGGRDEQFF

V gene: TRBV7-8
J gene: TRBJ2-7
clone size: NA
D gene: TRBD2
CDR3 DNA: TGTGCCAGCAGCTTGACTAGCGGGGGTCGCGAGCAGTACTTC
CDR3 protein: CASSLTSGGREQYF

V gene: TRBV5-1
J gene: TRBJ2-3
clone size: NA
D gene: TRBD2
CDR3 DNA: TGCGCCAGCAGTACTAGCGGGGGGCATACAGATACGCAGTATTTT
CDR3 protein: CASSTSGGHTDTQYF